The rows below give T cell receptor beta chains drawn from one sample of a study of CD8+ T cells in alopecia areata. The assay was immunoSEQ multiplex PCR, and TCRdb's table has in-frame clones only and misses some. The table records over 120,000 clones, around 51% of them present only once. The sample was CD4+ T cells sorted from blood, taken at week 0. The receptors derive from a human donor with alopecia areata. The CDR3 runs from the conserved cysteine through the conserved F or W. A D gene is named only where the DNA matches it firmly. Expanded clones are given a class, and other clones once, few, many or no size at all.

J gene: TRBJ2-7
clone size: few
D gene: .
V gene: TRBV4-2
CDR3 DNA: TGTGCCAGCAGCCAATCGGGTTCCGGCGGGCAGTACTTC
CDR3 protein: CASSQSGSGGQYF

J gene: TRBJ2-4
clone size: few
D gene: .
V gene: TRBV9
CDR3 DNA: TGTGCCAGCAGCGCTGGAGCCGCCAAAAACATTCAGTACTTC
CDR3 protein: CASSAGAAKNIQYF

J gene: TRBJ2-3
clone size: once
D gene: .
V gene: TRBV27
CDR3 DNA: TGTGCCAGCAGTTTGGAGACTAGTGAGGATACGCAGTATTTT
CDR3 protein: CASSLETSEDTQYF

J gene: TRBJ1-1
clone size: .
D gene: .
V gene: TRBV30
CDR3 DNA: TGTGCCTCCTCAGACAGGCTGACTGAAGCTTTCTTT
CDR3 protein: CASSDRLTEAFF

J gene: TRBJ1-5
clone size: .
D gene: TRBD1
V gene: TRBV2
CDR3 DNA: TGTGCCAGCAGCTTTGGGACAGCGTCAGGGCAGCCCCAGCATTTT
CDR3 protein: CASSFGTASGQPQHF

J gene: TRBJ2-1
clone size: .
D gene: .
V gene: TRBV5-1
CDR3 DNA: TGCGCCAGCAGCCCGACAGTAGTCGTAAACAATGAGCAGTTCTTC
CDR3 protein: CASSPTVVVNNEQFF

J gene: TRBJ2-3
clone size: few
D gene: .
V gene: TRBV29-1
CDR3 DNA: TGCAGCGTTGAGAGGGACTCAGTCACAGATACGCAGTATTTT
CDR3 protein: CSVERDSVTDTQYF

J gene: TRBJ2-7
clone size: .
D gene: .
V gene: TRBV15
CDR3 DNA: TGTGCCACCAGCAGAGATGGTAGCAGGGCCTACGAGCAGTACTTC
CDR3 protein: CATSRDGSRAYEQYF

J gene: TRBJ2-5
clone size: few
D gene: .
V gene: TRBV19
CDR3 DNA: TGTGCCAGTAAGGCTTTCAGGTCACAAGAGACCCAGTACTTC
CDR3 protein: CASKAFRSQETQYF

J gene: TRBJ1-2
clone size: .
D gene: .
V gene: TRBV30
CDR3 DNA: TGTGCCTGGAGTGTCAGGGCGTCGGCTGGCTACACCTTC
CDR3 protein: CAWSVRASAGYTF

J gene: TRBJ2-7
clone size: .
D gene: .
V gene: TRBV7-2
CDR3 DNA: TGTGCCAGCTCCGGGAGCTCCTACGAGCAGTACTTC
CDR3 protein: CASSGSSYEQYF

J gene: TRBJ1-2
clone size: few
D gene: .
V gene: TRBV25-1
CDR3 DNA: TGTGCCAGCAGCCTGGATCCTTATGGCTACACCTTC
CDR3 protein: CASSLDPYGYTF

J gene: TRBJ1-2
clone size: few
D gene: .
V gene: TRBV14
CDR3 DNA: TGTGCCAGCAGCCAAGTGATCCGGGATGGCTACACCTTC
CDR3 protein: CASSQVIRDGYTF

J gene: TRBJ2-2
clone size: .
D gene: .
V gene: TRBV7-2
CDR3 DNA: TGTGCCAGCAGAATCGGTGGGCAGTACACCGGGGAGCTGTTTTTT
CDR3 protein: CASRIGGQYTGELFF

J gene: TRBJ2-1
clone size: .
D gene: .
V gene: TRBV29-1
CDR3 DNA: TGCAGCGTAGCGGGTAGGGCCTACAATGAGCAGTTCTTC
CDR3 protein: CSVAGRAYNEQFF

J gene: TRBJ2-3
clone size: few
D gene: TRBD2
V gene: TRBV29-1
CDR3 DNA: TGCAGCGTTGGGCGGAGACTAGCGGGAGGGGTTAGCACAGATACGCAGTATTTT
CDR3 protein: CSVGRRLAGGVSTDTQYF

J gene: TRBJ1-1
clone size: few
D gene: .
V gene: TRBV30
CDR3 DNA: TGTGCCTCTTGGACAGAGATTAACACTGAAGCTTTCTTT
CDR3 protein: CASWTEINTEAFF

J gene: TRBJ1-1
clone size: many
D gene: .
V gene: TRBV4-1
CDR3 DNA: TGCGCCAGCAGCCAGCCCCGGGACCTCATGAACACTGAAGCTTTCTTT
CDR3 protein: CASSQPRDLMNTEAFF

J gene: TRBJ2-5
clone size: few
D gene: .
V gene: TRBV5-1
CDR3 DNA: TGCGCCAGCAGCTTTTCCACGGTGCAAGAGACCCAGTACTTC
CDR3 protein: CASSFSTVQETQYF

J gene: TRBJ1-1
clone size: .
D gene: TRBD1
V gene: TRBV9
CDR3 DNA: TGTGCCAGCAGCGGGACAGGTCTGAACACTGAAGCTTTCTTT
CDR3 protein: CASSGTGLNTEAFF

J gene: TRBJ1-2
clone size: .
D gene: .
V gene: TRBV6-1
CDR3 DNA: TGTGCCAGCAGTGAACAGCGGTCCCTCGGGGGCTACACCTTC
CDR3 protein: CASSEQRSLGGYTF

J gene: TRBJ2-1
clone size: .
D gene: TRBD2
V gene: TRBV9
CDR3 DNA: TGTGCCAGCAGCGTGGTAGCGGGAGAAGGGCACAATGAGCAGTTCTTC
CDR3 protein: CASSVVAGEGHNEQFF

J gene: TRBJ2-1
clone size: few
D gene: .
V gene: TRBV19
CDR3 DNA: TGTGCCAGTAGTCCCGCCTGGAGAAGGGTCGATGAGCAGTTCTTC
CDR3 protein: CASSPAWRRVDEQFF

J gene: TRBJ2-5
clone size: .
D gene: .
V gene: TRBV7-2
CDR3 DNA: TGTGCCAGCAGCACCGAGCGAGGAGTCCAGTACTTC
CDR3 protein: CASSTERGVQYF

J gene: TRBJ1-5
clone size: .
D gene: .
V gene: TRBV28
CDR3 DNA: TGTGCCAGCAGTTTCCGGACAGGCAATCAGCCCCAGCATTTT
CDR3 protein: CASSFRTGNQPQHF

J gene: TRBJ2-3
clone size: few
D gene: .
V gene: TRBV29-1
CDR3 DNA: TGCAGCGTTCTTGGGGACGTCCGTTCGCAGTATTTT
CDR3 protein: CSVLGDVRSQYF

J gene: TRBJ2-5
clone size: .
D gene: .
V gene: TRBV10-3
CDR3 DNA: TGTGCCATCCGTCTCGCGAACCAGGGAGGAGCAGAGACCCAGTACTTC
CDR3 protein: CAIRLANQGGAETQYF

J gene: TRBJ2-7
clone size: .
D gene: .
V gene: TRBV15
CDR3 DNA: TGTGCCACCAGCGGAGTAAGGGGGGTGGGCTACGAGCAGTACTTC
CDR3 protein: CATSGVRGVGYEQYF

J gene: TRBJ1-1
clone size: .
D gene: .
V gene: TRBV5-1
CDR3 DNA: TGCGCCAGCAGCCCCGGCGGTGGTAACACTGAAGCTTTCTTT
CDR3 protein: CASSPGGGNTEAFF

J gene: TRBJ1-1
clone size: .
D gene: .
V gene: TRBV25-1
CDR3 DNA: TGTGCCAGCAGTGAAACCGGGGGCATGAACACTGAAGCTTTCTTT
CDR3 protein: CASSETGGMNTEAFF

J gene: TRBJ2-2
clone size: .
D gene: .
V gene: TRBV7-9
CDR3 DNA: TGTGCCAGCAGCTTAGGGACAGTGAACACCGGGGAGCTGTTTTTT
CDR3 protein: CASSLGTVNTGELFF

J gene: TRBJ2-1
clone size: .
D gene: TRBD2
V gene: TRBV10-3
CDR3 DNA: TGTGCCATCAGTAGCGGGAGGACGAACAATGAGCAGTTCTTC
CDR3 protein: CAISSGRTNNEQFF

J gene: TRBJ2-3
clone size: once
D gene: .
V gene: TRBV29-1
CDR3 DNA: TGCAGCGCCGAACGTGGACCTCCCGGTACGCAGTATTTT
CDR3 protein: CSAERGPPGTQYF

J gene: TRBJ2-3
clone size: few
D gene: TRBD1
V gene: TRBV4-2
CDR3 DNA: TGTGCCAGCAGCTATGGGACAGCGAGAGATACGCAGTATTTT
CDR3 protein: CASSYGTARDTQYF

J gene: TRBJ2-1
clone size: .
D gene: .
V gene: TRBV7-2
CDR3 DNA: TGTGCCACCCAGGTAGGACAGAGCGAGCAGTTCTTC
CDR3 protein: CATQVGQSEQFF

J gene: TRBJ2-3
clone size: .
D gene: .
V gene: TRBV7-3
CDR3 DNA: TGTGCCAGCAGCTCTACCGGGACCCATCATACGCAGTATTTT
CDR3 protein: CASSSTGTHHTQYF

J gene: TRBJ2-3
clone size: .
D gene: .
V gene: TRBV9
CDR3 DNA: TGTGCCAGCAGCGTAGGGTCAGGCCGGACCGATACGCAGTATTTT
CDR3 protein: CASSVGSGRTDTQYF

J gene: TRBJ2-1
clone size: .
D gene: .
V gene: TRBV7-2
CDR3 DNA: TGTGCCAGCAACCTTGGCGTTTCCTACAATGAGCAGTTCTTC
CDR3 protein: CASNLGVSYNEQFF

J gene: TRBJ2-7
clone size: .
D gene: .
V gene: TRBV11-2
CDR3 DNA: TGTGCCAGCAGCTTACGGCAGCCCACGGAGCAGTACTTC
CDR3 protein: CASSLRQPTEQYF

J gene: TRBJ1-5
clone size: once
D gene: TRBD1
V gene: TRBV6-1
CDR3 DNA: TGTGCCAGCAGTGAAGGACAGGGAACTCAGCCCCAGCATTTT
CDR3 protein: CASSEGQGTQPQHF

J gene: TRBJ1-2
clone size: .
D gene: .
V gene: TRBV6-1
CDR3 DNA: TGTGCCAGCAGTGAAAAGCTGTCAGCCTTCTATGGCTACACCTTC
CDR3 protein: CASSEKLSAFYGYTF

J gene: TRBJ2-5
clone size: few
D gene: TRBD2
V gene: TRBV4-2
CDR3 DNA: TGTGCCAGCAGCCAAGATACTAGCGGACCGCCGAATCGGAAACAAGAGACCCAGTACTTC
CDR3 protein: CASSQDTSGPPNRKQETQYF

J gene: TRBJ2-7
clone size: few
D gene: .
V gene: TRBV15
CDR3 DNA: TGTGCCACCAGCAGAGATCGGAACTACGAGCAGTACTTC
CDR3 protein: CATSRDRNYEQYF

J gene: TRBJ1-2
clone size: .
D gene: TRBD1
V gene: TRBV23-1
CDR3 DNA: TGCGCCTCGAGGGGGCTTGTCTATGGCTACACCTTC
CDR3 protein: CASRGLVYGYTF

J gene: TRBJ1-5
clone size: few
D gene: .
V gene: TRBV7-2
CDR3 DNA: TGTGCCAGCAGCCAGAGAGTTGGCAATCAGCCCCAGCATTTT
CDR3 protein: CASSQRVGNQPQHF

J gene: TRBJ1-5
clone size: few
D gene: .
V gene: TRBV7-8
CDR3 DNA: TGTGCCAGCAGCTTATTGGGATATAATCAGCCCCAGCATTTT
CDR3 protein: CASSLLGYNQPQHF

J gene: TRBJ2-7
clone size: .
D gene: .
V gene: TRBV30
CDR3 DNA: TGTGCCTGGAATCTGGTCGGCGAGCAGTACTTC
CDR3 protein: CAWNLVGEQYF

J gene: TRBJ2-2
clone size: few
D gene: .
V gene: TRBV6-1
CDR3 DNA: TGTGCCAGCAGTGACAGGACGAACACCGGGGAGCTGTTTTTT
CDR3 protein: CASSDRTNTGELFF

J gene: TRBJ2-2
clone size: .
D gene: TRBD2
V gene: TRBV30
CDR3 DNA: TGTGCCTGTAAAACTAGCGCCACGAACACCGGGGAGCTGTTTTTT
CDR3 protein: CACKTSATNTGELFF

J gene: TRBJ2-7
clone size: .
D gene: .
V gene: TRBV6-5
CDR3 DNA: TGTGCCAGCAGTTACTCGGGTCGCTACGAGCAGTACTTC
CDR3 protein: CASSYSGRYEQYF

J gene: TRBJ2-5
clone size: .
D gene: .
V gene: TRBV29-1
CDR3 DNA: TGCAGCGCAACTCACGTGCGGAGAGAGACCCAGTACTTC
CDR3 protein: CSATHVRRETQYF

J gene: TRBJ2-7
clone size: .
D gene: TRBD1
V gene: TRBV27
CDR3 DNA: TGTGCCAGCGCCCAGACAGGGCTACCCTACGAGCAGTACTTC
CDR3 protein: CASAQTGLPYEQYF

J gene: TRBJ2-1
clone size: .
D gene: .
V gene: TRBV29-1
CDR3 DNA: TGCAGCGTTGGGGAGGGGGGGCTGCTCATCCCCAATGAGCAGTTCTTC
CDR3 protein: CSVGEGGLLIPNEQFF